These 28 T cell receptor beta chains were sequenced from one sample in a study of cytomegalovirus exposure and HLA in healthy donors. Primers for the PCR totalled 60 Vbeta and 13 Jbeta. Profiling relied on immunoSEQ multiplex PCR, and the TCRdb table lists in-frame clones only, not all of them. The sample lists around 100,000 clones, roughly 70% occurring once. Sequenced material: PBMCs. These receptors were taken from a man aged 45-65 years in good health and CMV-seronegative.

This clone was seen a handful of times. The CDR3 nucleotides read TGTGCCACGTTACTACAGGGGTGGTACACTGAAGCTTTCTTT. Translation: CATLLQGWYTEAFF. The gene calls are TRBV28 and TRBJ1-1; 7 nucleotides match TRBD1. This CDR3 contains 14 residues. V lost 10 bases to trimming and J lost 3 bases; unmatched junction nucleotides: 11. Germline V CDR1 and CDR2: MDHEN, SYDVKM.

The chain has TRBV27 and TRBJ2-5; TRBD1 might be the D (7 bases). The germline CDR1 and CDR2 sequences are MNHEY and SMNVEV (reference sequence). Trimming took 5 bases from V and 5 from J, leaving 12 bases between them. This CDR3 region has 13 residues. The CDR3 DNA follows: TGTGCCAGCAGTATCAGGGGGAGGGAGACCCAGTACTTC. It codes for CASSIRGRETQYF.

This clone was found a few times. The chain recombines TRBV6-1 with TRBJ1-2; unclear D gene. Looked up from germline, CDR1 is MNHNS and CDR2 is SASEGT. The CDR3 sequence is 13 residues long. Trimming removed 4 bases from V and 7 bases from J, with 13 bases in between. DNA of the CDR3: TGTGCCAGCAGTGGGGAATTAGGAGGTGGCTACACCTTC. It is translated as CASSGELGGGYTF.

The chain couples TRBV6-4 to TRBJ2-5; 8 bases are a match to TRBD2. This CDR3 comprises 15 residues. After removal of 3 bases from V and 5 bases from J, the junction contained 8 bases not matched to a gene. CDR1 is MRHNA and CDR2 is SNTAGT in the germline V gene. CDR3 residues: CASSEQAGEGETQYF. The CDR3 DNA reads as TGTGCCAGCAGTGAGCAAGCGGGAGAGGGGGAGACCCAGTACTTC.

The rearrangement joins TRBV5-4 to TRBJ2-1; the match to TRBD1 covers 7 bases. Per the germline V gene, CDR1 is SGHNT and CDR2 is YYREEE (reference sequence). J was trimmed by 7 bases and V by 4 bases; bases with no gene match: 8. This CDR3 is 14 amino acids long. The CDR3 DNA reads TGTGCCAGCAGCCCTCCGGGACAGCTTAATGAGCAGTTCTTC. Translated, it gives CASSPPGQLNEQFF.

The CDR3 region is CASTLPTGNQPQHF. The CDR3 DNA is TGTGCCAGCACTCTCCCCACGGGCAATCAGCCCCAGCATTTT. This rearrangement joins TRBV6-1 to TRBJ1-5; no clear D. The CDR3 loop spans 14 amino acids. CDR1 is MNHNS and CDR2 is SASEGT in the germline V gene. Between the trimmed V and J ends, which lost 7 bases and 2 bases, there was a span of 12 bases.

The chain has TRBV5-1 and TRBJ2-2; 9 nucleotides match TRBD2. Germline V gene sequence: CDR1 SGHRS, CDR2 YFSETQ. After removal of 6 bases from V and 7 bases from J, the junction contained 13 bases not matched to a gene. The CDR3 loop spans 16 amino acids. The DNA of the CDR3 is TGCGCCAGCACCTCTCCTCGACTAGCGGAGGGCGGGGAGCTGTTTTTT. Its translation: CASTSPRLAEGGELFF. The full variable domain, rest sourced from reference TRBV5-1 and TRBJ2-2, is KAGVTQTPRYLIKTRGQQVTLSCSPISGHRSVSWYQQTPGQGLQFLFEYFSETQRNKGNFPGRFSGRQFSNSRSEMNVSTLELGDSALYLCASTSPRLAEGGELFFGEGSRLTVL.

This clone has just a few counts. The CDR3 DNA is TGTGCCAGCAGTTTGGGGACTAGCGGAACCTACGAGCAGTACTTC. Translation: CASSLGTSGTYEQYF. The chain couples TRBV28 to TRBJ2-7; 11 bases map to TRBD2. The CDR3 is 15 residues long. From germline, CDR1 is MDHEN and CDR2 SYDVKM. J gave up 2 bases and V 3 bases, and 3 bases lay outside the gene matches.

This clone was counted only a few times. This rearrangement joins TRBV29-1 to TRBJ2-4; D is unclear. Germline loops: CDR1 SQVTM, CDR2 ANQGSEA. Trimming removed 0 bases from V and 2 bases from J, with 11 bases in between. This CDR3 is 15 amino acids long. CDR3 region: CSVEDIDNTKNIQYF. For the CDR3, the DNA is TGCAGCGTTGAAGATATCGACAACACCAAAAACATTCAGTACTTC. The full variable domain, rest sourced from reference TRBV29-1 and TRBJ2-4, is SAVISQKPSRDICQRGTSLTIQCQVDSQVTMMFWYRQQPGQSLTLIATANQGSEATYESGFVIDKFPISRPNLTFSTLTVSNMSPEDSSIYLCSVEDIDNTKNIQYFGAGTRLSVL.

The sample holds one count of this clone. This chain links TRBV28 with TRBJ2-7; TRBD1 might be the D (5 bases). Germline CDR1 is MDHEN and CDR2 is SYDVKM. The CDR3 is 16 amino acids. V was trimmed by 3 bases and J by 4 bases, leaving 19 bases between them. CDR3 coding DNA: TGTGCCAGCAGTTTGGGGTTGGAAGACAGCAGTTACGAGCAGTACTTC. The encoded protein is CASSLGLEDSSYEQYF. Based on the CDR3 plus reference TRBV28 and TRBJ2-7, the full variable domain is DVKVTQSSRYLVKRTGEKVFLECVQDMDHENMFWYRQDPGLGLRLIYFSYDVKMKEKGDIPEGYSVSREKKERFSLILESASTNQTSMYLCASSLGLEDSSYEQYFGPGTRLTVT.

The chain's CDR3 is CASNGQGANNTF. In DNA, the CDR3 is TGTGCCAGCAACGGACAGGGGGCGAACAACACCTTC. The genes are TRBV6-4 and TRBJ1-2; the match to TRBD1 covers 11 bases. CDR3 length equals 12 residues. Trimming removed 7 bases from V and 12 bases from J; junction bases left unmatched: 7. CDR1 MRHNA and CDR2 SNTAGT come from the germline V gene.

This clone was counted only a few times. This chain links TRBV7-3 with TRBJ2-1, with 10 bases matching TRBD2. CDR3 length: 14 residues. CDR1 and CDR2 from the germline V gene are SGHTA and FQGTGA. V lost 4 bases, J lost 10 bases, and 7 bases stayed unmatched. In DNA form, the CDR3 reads TGTGCCAGCAGCTCCTTCCTGACTAGCGGGGAGCAGTTCTTC. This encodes CASSSFLTSGEQFF.

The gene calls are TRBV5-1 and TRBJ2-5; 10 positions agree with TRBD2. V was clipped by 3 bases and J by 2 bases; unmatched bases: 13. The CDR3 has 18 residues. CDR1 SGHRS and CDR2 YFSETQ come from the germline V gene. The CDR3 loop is CASSYGTSVRVGQETQYF. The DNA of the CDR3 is TGCGCCAGCAGCTACGGGACTAGCGTCCGGGTGGGGCAAGAGACCCAGTACTTC.

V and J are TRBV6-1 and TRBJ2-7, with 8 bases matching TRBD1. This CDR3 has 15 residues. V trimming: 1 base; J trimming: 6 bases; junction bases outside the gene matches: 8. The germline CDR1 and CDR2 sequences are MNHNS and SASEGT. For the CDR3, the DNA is TGTGCCAGCAGTGAAGAGGGCAGGGGGCTGGGCGAGCAGTACTTC. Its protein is CASSEEGRGLGEQYF.

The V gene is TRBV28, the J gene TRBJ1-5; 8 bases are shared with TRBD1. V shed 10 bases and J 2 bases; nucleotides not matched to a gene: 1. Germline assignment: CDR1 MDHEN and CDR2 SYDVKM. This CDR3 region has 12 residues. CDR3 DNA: TGTGCCATCAGGGGGCGCAATCAGCCCCAGCATTTT. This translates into CAIRGRNQPQHF.

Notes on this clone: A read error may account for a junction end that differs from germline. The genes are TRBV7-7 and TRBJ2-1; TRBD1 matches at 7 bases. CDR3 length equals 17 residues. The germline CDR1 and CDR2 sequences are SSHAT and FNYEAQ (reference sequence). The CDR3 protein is CASSPYRGGNPYNEQFF. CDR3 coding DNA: TGTGCTAGCAGCCCCTATAGAGGGGGCAACCCCTACAATGAGCAGTTCTTC.

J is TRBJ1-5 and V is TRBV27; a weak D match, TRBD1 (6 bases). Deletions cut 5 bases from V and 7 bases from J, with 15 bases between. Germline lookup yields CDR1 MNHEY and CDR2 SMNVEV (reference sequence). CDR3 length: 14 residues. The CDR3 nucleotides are TGTGCCAGCAGTCCCCAGGGGATACGACAGCCCCAGCATTTT. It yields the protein CASSPQGIRQPQHF.

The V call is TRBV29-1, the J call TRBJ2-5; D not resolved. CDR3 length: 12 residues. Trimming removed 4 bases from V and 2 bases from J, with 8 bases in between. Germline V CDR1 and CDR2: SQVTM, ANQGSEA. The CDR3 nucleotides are TGCAGCGTTGGTGTACAGCAAGAGACCCAGTACTTC. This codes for CSVGVQQETQYF. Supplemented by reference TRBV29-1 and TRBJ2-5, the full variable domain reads SAVISQKPSRDICQRGTSLTIQCQVDSQVTMMFWYRQQPGQSLTLIATANQGSEATYESGFVIDKFPISRPNLTFSTLTVSNMSPEDSSIYLCSVGVQQETQYFGPGTRLLVL.

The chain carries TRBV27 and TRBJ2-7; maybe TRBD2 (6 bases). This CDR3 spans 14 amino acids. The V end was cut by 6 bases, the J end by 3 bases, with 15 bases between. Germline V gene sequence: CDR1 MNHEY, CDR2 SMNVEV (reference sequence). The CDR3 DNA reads TGTGCCAGCAGGCCGCGGGACGGATTCTACGAGCAGTACTTC. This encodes CASRPRDGFYEQYF.

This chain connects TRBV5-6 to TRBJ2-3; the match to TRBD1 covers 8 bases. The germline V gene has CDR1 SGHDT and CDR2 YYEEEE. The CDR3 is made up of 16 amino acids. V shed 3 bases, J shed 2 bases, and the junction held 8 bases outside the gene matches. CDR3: CASSSQGAWVTDTQYF. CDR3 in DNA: TGTGCCAGCAGCTCCCAGGGGGCATGGGTCACAGATACGCAGTATTTT.

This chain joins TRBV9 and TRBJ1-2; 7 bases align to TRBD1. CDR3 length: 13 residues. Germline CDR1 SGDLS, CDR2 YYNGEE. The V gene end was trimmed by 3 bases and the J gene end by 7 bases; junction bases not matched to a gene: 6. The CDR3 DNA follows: TGTGCCAGCAGCGAGATGACAGGGCCTGGCTACACCTTC. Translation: CASSEMTGPGYTF.

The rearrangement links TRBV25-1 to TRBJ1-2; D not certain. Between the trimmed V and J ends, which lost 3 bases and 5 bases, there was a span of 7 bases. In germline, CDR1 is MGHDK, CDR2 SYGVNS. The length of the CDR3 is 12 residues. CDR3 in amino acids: CASSDGQYGYTF. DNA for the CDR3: TGTGCCAGCAGTGATGGGCAGTATGGCTACACCTTC.

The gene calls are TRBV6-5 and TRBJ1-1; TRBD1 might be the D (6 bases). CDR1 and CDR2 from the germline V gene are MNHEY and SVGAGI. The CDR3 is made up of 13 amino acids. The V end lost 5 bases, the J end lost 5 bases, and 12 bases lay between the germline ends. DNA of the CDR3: TGTGCCAGCAGTCGGGACACTTGGACTGAAGCTTTCTTT. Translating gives CASSRDTWTEAFF.

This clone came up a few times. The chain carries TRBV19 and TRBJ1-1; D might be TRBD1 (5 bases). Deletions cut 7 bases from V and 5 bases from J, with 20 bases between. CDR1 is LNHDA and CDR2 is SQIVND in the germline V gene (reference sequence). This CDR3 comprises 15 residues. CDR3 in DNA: TGTGCCAGTACCCAGGGAGGGCACCCGAATACTGAAGCTTTCTTT. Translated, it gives CASTQGGHPNTEAFF.

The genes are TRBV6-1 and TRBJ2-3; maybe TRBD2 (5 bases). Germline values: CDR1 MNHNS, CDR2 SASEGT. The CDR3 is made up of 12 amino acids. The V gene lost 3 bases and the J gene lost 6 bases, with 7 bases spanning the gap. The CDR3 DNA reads TGTGCCAGCAGTGATGGACTCGATACGCAGTATTTT. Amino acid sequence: CASSDGLDTQYF.

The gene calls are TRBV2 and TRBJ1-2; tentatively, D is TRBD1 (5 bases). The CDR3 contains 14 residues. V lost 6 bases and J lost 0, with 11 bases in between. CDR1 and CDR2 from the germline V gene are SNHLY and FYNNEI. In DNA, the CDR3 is TGTGCCAGCAGCCGTGACAGTACTAACTATGGCTACACCTTC. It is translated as CASSRDSTNYGYTF.

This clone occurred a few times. CDR3 loop: CASRDPWGRSVGYTF. The CDR3 DNA follows: TGTGCCAGCAGGGACCCTTGGGGGCGTTCGGTCGGCTACACCTTC. The chain recombines TRBV6-1 with TRBJ1-2; D is perhaps TRBD1 (6 bases). Trimming took 6 bases from V and 8 from J, leaving 22 bases between them. CDR1 and CDR2 from the germline V gene are MNHNS and SASEGT. CDR3 length: 15 amino acids.

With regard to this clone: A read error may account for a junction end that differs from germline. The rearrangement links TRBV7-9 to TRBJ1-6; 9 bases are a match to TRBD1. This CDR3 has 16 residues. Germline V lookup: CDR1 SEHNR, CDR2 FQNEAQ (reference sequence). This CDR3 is CSSSPPLQGADSPLHF. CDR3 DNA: TGTTCCAGCAGCCCCCCCCTACAGGGGGCGGATTCACCCCTCCACTTT.